A selection of T cell receptor beta chains follows, all from one sample in a study of STAT3 mutations in large granular lymphocyte leukemia. Generated by immunoSEQ multiplex PCR, the TCRdb table keeps only in-frame clones and is missing some. The sample carries approximately 31,000 clones, approximately 84% recorded once. Sample: peripheral blood mononuclear cells. These TCRs come from a man in his 60s with T-cell large granular lymphocyte leukemia. Some clones in this sample may be carry-over from other donors' samples. The CDR3 runs from the conserved cysteine through the conserved F or W. D genes are given only for firm matches. The size entry is marked missing in some rows and otherwise reads once, few, many or a size class.

j_gene	v_gene	len	d_gene	abundance	CDR3aa	CDR3nt
TRBJ2-2	TRBV5-1	16	-	-	CASSRTSTLLTGELFF	TGCGCCAGCAGCCGAACTAGCACACTCCTCACCGGGGAGCTGTTTTTT
TRBJ1-5	TRBV6-5	15	TRBD1	-	CASSKTGLSNQPQHF	TGTGCCAGCAGTAAGACAGGGTTGAGCAATCAGCCCCAGCATTTT
TRBJ2-7	TRBV28	17	-	-	CASSLDWPPGASYEQYF	TGTGCCAGCAGTTTAGATTGGCCGCCCGGCGCATCCTACGAGCAGTACTTC
TRBJ1-1	TRBV6-1	14	-	-	CASSEGLGTTEAFF	TGTGCCAGCAGTGAAGGGTTAGGGACCACTGAAGCTTTCTTT
TRBJ2-7	TRBV5-4	16	TRBD2	-	CASSARPGTSLGEQYF	TGTGCCAGCAGCGCCCGACCCGGGACTAGCCTTGGCGAGCAGTACTTC
TRBJ1-2	TRBV4-3	14	-	few	CASSQGQGSYGYTF	TGCGCCAGCAGCCAAGGGCAGGGGTCCTATGGCTACACCTTC
TRBJ2-2	TRBV15	15	-	-	CATSRESRATGELFF	TGTGCCACCAGCAGAGAATCCAGGGCCACCGGGGAGCTGTTTTTT
TRBJ1-1	TRBV7-2	14	-	-	CASSLGRGPTEAFF	TGTGCCAGCAGCTTAGGACGGGGACCCACTGAAGCTTTCTTT
TRBJ2-3	TRBV5-1	14	-	-	CASSLRRNTDTQYF	TGCGCCAGCAGCTTGCGACGGAACACAGATACGCAGTATTTT
TRBJ2-7	TRBV6-5	14	TRBD1	-	CASSYRQGALEQYF	TGTGCCAGCAGTTACAGACAGGGGGCGCTTGAGCAGTACTTC
TRBJ2-1	TRBV5-1	14	TRBD2	-	CASSLAQAGDEQFF	TGCGCCAGCAGCTTGGCCCAGGCGGGGGATGAGCAGTTCTTC
TRBJ2-3	TRBV4-1	17	-	once	CASSQPTGVGGAHTQYF	TGCGCCAGCAGCCAACCCACAGGCGTGGGGGGGGCCCATACGCAGTATTTT
TRBJ1-6	TRBV4-2	15	-	-	CASSQDRGRSSPLHF	TGTGCCAGCAGCCAAGATCGGGGCAGGAGTTCACCCCTCCACTTT
TRBJ1-5	TRBV5-1	15	TRBD1	-	CASSLSGQDNQPQHF	TGCGCCAGCAGCTTGTCGGGACAGGACAATCAGCCCCAGCATTTT
TRBJ2-5	TRBV7-9	19	TRBD2	-	CASSSPGLARVGDQETQYF	TGTGCCAGCAGCTCCCCGGGACTAGCGCGAGTGGGGGACCAAGAGACCCAGTACTTC
TRBJ1-6	TRBV7-3	15	TRBD1	-	CASSPEGGWNSPLHF	TGTGCCAGCAGCCCAGAAGGGGGCTGGAATTCACCCCTCCACTTT
TRBJ1-1	TRBV9	16	-	-	CASSSRAGISGTEAFF	TGTGCCAGCAGCTCCAGGGCGGGGATTAGCGGCACTGAAGCTTTCTTT
TRBJ1-6	TRBV6-6	15	-	-	CASSYMAGSGAPLHF	TGTGCCAGCAGTTACATGGCAGGGAGTGGGGCACCCCTCCACTTT
TRBJ1-6	TRBV5-1	14	-	-	CASSLSQGDSPLHF	TGCGCCAGCAGCTTGAGTCAGGGAGATTCACCCCTCCACTTT
TRBJ1-2	TRBV5-1	13	-	-	CASGTGASYGYTF	TGCGCCAGTGGAACGGGGGCCAGCTATGGCTACACCTTC
TRBJ2-7	TRBV5-1	18	TRBD2	-	CASSPTSRGLAGIYEQYF	TGCGCCAGCAGCCCGACCTCCCGAGGACTAGCGGGAATATACGAGCAGTACTTC
TRBJ2-5	TRBV4-1	16	TRBD2	-	CASSQTSGSLQETQYF	TGCGCCAGCAGCCAAACTAGCGGGAGCCTCCAAGAGACCCAGTACTTC
TRBJ2-7	TRBV7-8	14	TRBD2	-	CASSLPSGTYEQYF	TGTGCCAGCAGCTTACCTAGCGGGACGTACGAGCAGTACTTC
TRBJ2-1	TRBV6-5	15	TRBD2	-	CASGPSGSSYNEQFF	TGTGCCAGCGGACCGAGCGGGAGCTCCTACAATGAGCAGTTCTTC
TRBJ2-2	TRBV5-1	13	TRBD2	-	CASSSGRAGELFF	TGCGCCAGCAGTAGCGGGAGGGCCGGGGAGCTGTTTTTT
TRBJ1-1	TRBV11-2	14	TRBD1	-	CASSFQGRGAEAFF	TGTGCCAGCAGCTTCCAGGGCAGGGGGGCTGAAGCTTTCTTT
TRBJ2-7	TRBV5-1	13	-	-	CASSKITKGGQYF	TGCGCCAGCAGCAAGATCACCAAGGGTGGGCAGTACTTC
TRBJ2-3	TRBV9	15	-	-	CASSVVGVNTDTQYF	TGTGCCAGCAGCGTAGTTGGTGTAAACACAGATACGCAGTATTTT
TRBJ2-7	TRBV28	17	-	-	CASSLYSRGAGLREQYF	TGTGCCAGCAGTTTATATTCCAGGGGCGCGGGCCTGAGGGAGCAGTACTTC
TRBJ1-1	TRBV5-1	15	-	-	CASSLDPDMNTEAFF	TGCGCCAGCAGCTTGGACCCTGACATGAACACTGAAGCTTTCTTT
TRBJ1-2	TRBV28	15	-	-	CASSPRGRGDYGYTF	TGTGCCAGCAGCCCTCGCGGGCGAGGGGACTATGGCTACACCTTC
TRBJ2-7	TRBV5-1	15	-	-	CASSASPGANYEQYF	TGCGCCAGCAGCGCGAGCCCCGGGGCGAACTACGAGCAGTACTTC
TRBJ2-5	TRBV12-5	17	-	few	CASGLVPDYGAQETQYF	TGTGCTAGTGGTTTGGTACCGGATTACGGAGCGCAAGAGACCCAGTACTTC
TRBJ1-1	TRBV6-6	14	-	-	CASSYSGRNTEAFF	TGTGCCAGCAGTTACTCGGGGAGGAACACTGAAGCTTTCTTT
TRBJ2-7	TRBV18	17	TRBD1	-	CASSPRTQGAESYEQYF	TGTGCCAGCTCACCACGCACTCAGGGGGCTGAATCCTACGAGCAGTACTTC
TRBJ1-6	TRBV9	15	-	-	CASSVATGTSSPLHF	TGTGCCAGCAGCGTAGCTACAGGGACGAGTTCACCCCTCCACTTT
TRBJ2-7	TRBV15	12	-	once	CATSRHRGEQYF	TGTGCCACCAGCAGGCACCGTGGCGAGCAGTACTTC
TRBJ2-3	TRBV29-1	14	TRBD2	-	CSVELLAGGDTQYF	TGCAGCGTTGAACTCCTAGCGGGAGGAGATACGCAGTATTTT
TRBJ2-7	TRBV25-1	15	TRBD1	-	CASTIGDRGKNEQYF	TGTGCCAGCACCATTGGAGACAGGGGCAAGAACGAGCAGTACTTC
TRBJ1-1	TRBV27	13	-	-	CASRAGQITEAFF	TGTGCCAGCAGAGCGGGACAAATCACTGAAGCTTTCTTT
TRBJ2-7	TRBV5-6	13	-	-	CASSPDGSYEQYF	TGTGCCAGCAGTCCTGATGGCTCCTACGAGCAGTACTTC
TRBJ2-7	TRBV6-6	15	-	-	CASSSPAGERYEQYF	TGTGCCAGCAGTTCCCCGGCAGGGGAGAGATACGAGCAGTACTTC
TRBJ2-5	TRBV5-4	13	-	-	CASSLGGRKTQYF	TGTGCCAGCAGCTTGGGAGGGCGCAAGACCCAGTACTTC
TRBJ2-7	TRBV12-5	17	TRBD2	-	CASGLGAGTSGTYEQYF	TGTGCTAGTGGTTTGGGGGCCGGGACTAGCGGGACTTACGAGCAGTACTTC
TRBJ2-1	TRBV5-1	17	TRBD2	-	CASSGGTSGILGNEQFF	TGCGCCAGCAGCGGCGGGACTAGCGGAATCTTGGGGAATGAGCAGTTCTTC
TRBJ2-5	TRBV1	15	-	-	CTSSQERPLGETQYF	TGCACCAGCAGCCAAGAGAGGCCCCTCGGGGAGACCCAGTACTTC
TRBJ2-3	TRBV5-1	17	-	-	CASSLAPRTRGTDTQYF	TGCGCCAGCAGCTTGGCCCCAAGGACCCGTGGCACAGATACGCAGTATTTT
TRBJ1-1	TRBV5-1	11	-	-	CASSLGPEAFF	TGCGCCAGCAGCTTGGGCCCTGAAGCTTTCTTT
TRBJ2-3	TRBV20-1	11	-	once	CSASRDEGQYF	TGCAGTGCTAGTCGAGATGAGGGGCAGTATTTT
TRBJ2-4	TRBV4-1	20	TRBD2	-	CASSQALRTSGPTAKNIQYF	TGCGCCAGCAGCCAAGCCCTCCGGACTAGCGGGCCCACCGCCAAAAACATTCAGTACTTC
TRBJ2-1	TRBV7-9	12	TRBD2	-	CASTVSGRDQFF	TGTGCCAGCACCGTTAGCGGGAGGGATCAGTTCTTC
TRBJ2-3	TRBV5-1	18	TRBD1	few	CASSLGDRGPLSTDTQYF	TGCGCCAGCAGCTTGGGGGACAGGGGTCCCCTTAGCACAGATACGCAGTATTTT
TRBJ2-7	TRBV7-9	15	-	-	CASSLESGLSYEQYF	TGTGCCAGCAGCTTAGAGTCGGGGTTGAGCTACGAGCAGTACTTC
TRBJ1-4	TRBV11-2	15	TRBD1	-	CASSLGQGVGEKLFF	TGTGCCAGCAGCCTGGGACAGGGTGTAGGGGAAAAACTGTTTTTT
TRBJ2-5	TRBV5-1	16	-	once	CASSSQGNEAQETQYF	TGCGCCAGCAGCTCCCAGGGAAACGAAGCCCAAGAGACCCAGTACTTC
TRBJ2-5	TRBV18	14	TRBD2	-	CASSFSGSEETQYF	TGTGCCAGCTCATTTAGCGGGAGCGAAGAGACCCAGTACTTC
TRBJ2-1	TRBV4-1	15	TRBD2	-	CASKDGLAGLGEQFF	TGCGCCAGCAAGGATGGGCTAGCGGGATTGGGGGAGCAGTTCTTC